This TCR beta chain is from a study of control samples from healthy donors and cancer patients. Germline loops: CDR1 MNHEY, CDR2 SVGEGT. The CDR3 is 17 amino acids. V shed 0 bases and J shed 2 bases, with 13 bases lying between them. Assay used: immunoSEQ multiplex PCR; TCRdb lists only in-frame clones, some missing. The sample shows over 150,000 clones, under 95% of them seen only once. Material for sequencing was blood. The clonotype was recovered from a woman aged 18-30 years in good health. The chain carries TRBV6-2 or TRBV6-3 and TRBJ2-2; D gene ambiguous. The CDR3 DNA reads TGTGCCAGCAGTTACTCCCTCGGGCAGCCAAACACCGGGGAGCTGTTTTTT. It is translated as CASSYSLGQPNTGELFF.